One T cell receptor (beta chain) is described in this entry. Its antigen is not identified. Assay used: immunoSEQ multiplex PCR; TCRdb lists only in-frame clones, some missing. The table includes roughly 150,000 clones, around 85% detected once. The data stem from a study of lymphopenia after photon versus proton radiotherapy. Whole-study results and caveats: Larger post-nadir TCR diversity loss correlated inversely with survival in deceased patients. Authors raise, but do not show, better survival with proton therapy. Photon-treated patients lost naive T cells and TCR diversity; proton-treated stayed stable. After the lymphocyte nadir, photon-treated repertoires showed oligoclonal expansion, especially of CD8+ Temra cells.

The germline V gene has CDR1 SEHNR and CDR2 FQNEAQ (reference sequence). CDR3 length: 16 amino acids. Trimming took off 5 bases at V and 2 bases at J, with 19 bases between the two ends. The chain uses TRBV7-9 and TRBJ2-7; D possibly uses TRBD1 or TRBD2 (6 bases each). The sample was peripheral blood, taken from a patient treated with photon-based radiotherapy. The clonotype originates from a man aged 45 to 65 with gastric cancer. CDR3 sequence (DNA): TGTGCCAGCAGCCAGGAGGGGGACTCCCGCCCCTACGAGCAGTACTTC. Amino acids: CASSQEGDSRPYEQYF.